The 14 T cell receptor beta chains listed next were all sequenced from one sample in a study of radiation and T cells in renal cell carcinoma (TCRdb year 2020). Libraries were prepared through the immunoSEQ multiplex PCR assay. TCRdb provides this immuneACCESS table in a form limited to in-frame rearrangements. Some clones are lacking; in checked studies, under half of them reflect an unresolved V gene, and why the rest are absent is not known. Recorded for this sample are approximately 150,000 clones; over 80% of them occurred a single time. Together, the top ten hold under 30% of the sample. The time point label corresponds to: baseline pretreatment blood. The sample's treatment or condition label, in plain terms: 15 Gy SBRT to primary tumor, nephrectomy 4 weeks later. Sequences were derived from blood, sampled from a patient whose treatment included radiotherapy and nephrectomy. The receptors stem from a woman in her 50s with renal cell carcinoma.

The chain links TRBV5-4 to TRBJ1-1; TRBD1 is a possible D gene (5 bases). Between the trimmed V and J ends, which lost 3 bases and 8 bases, there was a span of 8 bases. The CDR3 is made up of 11 amino acids. Germline loops: CDR1 SGHNT, CDR2 YYREEE (reference sequence). The CDR3 bases are TGTGCCAGCAGCTCAGGGCAGGAAGCTTTCTTT. This gives the protein CASSSGQEAFF.

The J gene is TRBJ2-2, the V gene TRBV19; D is tentatively TRBD1 or TRBD2 (5 bases each). Per germline, CDR1 LNHDA and CDR2 SQIVND (reference sequence). V dropped 4 bases and J dropped 6 bases, with 12 bases sitting between them. This CDR3 is built from 14 residues. CDR3 sequence reads: CASSTIGGPGELFF. The CDR3 DNA is TGTGCCAGTAGTACCATTGGGGGTCCCGGGGAGCTGTTTTTT.

The chain recombines TRBV5-1 with TRBJ2-2; 8 bases are shared with TRBD1. The CDR3 contains 14 residues. Germline-derived CDR1 and CDR2 are SGHRS and YFSETQ. V dropped 6 bases and J dropped 4; count of bases not matched to a gene: 5. CDR3 coding DNA: TGCGCCAGCACCCAGACAGGGGTCACCGGGGAGCTGTTTTTT. Translating it yields CASTQTGVTGELFF.

The chain is built from TRBV30 and TRBJ2-1; D remains ambiguous. The CDR3 is 11 residues long. Trimming shortened V by 1 base and J by 9 bases, and 7 bases separated the two germline ends. Germline CDR1 reads GTSNPN; CDR2 reads SVGIG (reference sequence). The CDR3 region has the DNA TGTGCCTGGAGTGGCCCGGGTGAGCAGTTCTTC. It specifies CAWSGPGEQFF.

This clone was found a few times. The V gene is TRBV6-1, the J gene TRBJ1-5, with 7 bases aligning to TRBD1. In germline, CDR1 is MNHNS, CDR2 SASEGT. The CDR3 is 14 amino acids. After removal of 8 bases from V and 4 bases from J, the junction contained 8 bases not matched to a gene. The CDR3 reads CASLTGTVNQPQHF. CDR3 nucleotides: TGTGCCAGCCTCACGGGGACAGTTAATCAGCCCCAGCATTTT.

The chain joins TRBV7-2 to TRBJ2-5; the D gene is possibly TRBD2 (7 bases). V lost 8 bases and J 0 bases, leaving 16 bases between the germline ends. CDR1 and CDR2 (germline): SGHTA, FQGNSA. The CDR3 is 15 amino acids. CDR3 bases: TGTGCCAGCTCCTTAGGGGGGGCGAACCAAGAGACCCAGTACTTC. It translates to CASSLGGANQETQYF. Variable domain in full (rest from reference TRBV7-2 and TRBJ2-5): GAGVSQSPSNKVTEKGKDVELRCDPISGHTALYWYRQSLGQGLEFLIYFQGNSAPDKSGLPSDRFSAERTGGSVSTLTIQRTQQEDSAVYLCASSLGGANQETQYFGPGTRLLVL.

This rearrangement joins TRBV7-9 to TRBJ1-4; no definite D call. The germline gives CDR1 SEHNR, CDR2 FQNEAQ (reference sequence). V lost 3 bases to trimming and J lost 6 bases, with 8 bases between them. The CDR3 sequence is 13 residues long. CDR3 loop: CASSFGRDEKLFF. CDR3 nucleotide sequence: TGTGCCAGCAGCTTCGGCCGTGATGAAAAACTGTTTTTT.

V and J are TRBV25-1 and TRBJ2-7, with 7 bases aligning to TRBD1. CDR1 MGHDK and CDR2 SYGVNS come from the germline V gene. The CDR3 extends over 13 amino acids. V trimming: 2 bases; J trimming: 7 bases; junction bases outside the gene matches: 5. The CDR3 sequence: CASSEPDRAEQYF. Written as DNA, the CDR3 is TGTGCCAGCAGTGAACCAGACAGGGCGGAGCAGTACTTC.

This chain joins TRBV7-2 and TRBJ1-5; possibly TRBD1 for D (5 bases). The CDR3 totals 15 residues. Germline V gene sequence: CDR1 SGHTA, CDR2 FQGNSA. Trimming took off 5 bases at V and 4 bases at J, with 15 bases between the two ends. The CDR3 sequence: CASSVEKGRNQPQHF. In DNA form, the CDR3 reads TGTGCCAGCAGCGTGGAAAAGGGGAGGAATCAGCCCCAGCATTTT.

This chain uses TRBV29-1 with TRBJ1-3; possibly TRBD1 for D (6 bases). Germline V gives CDR1 SQVTM, CDR2 ANQGSEA. The CDR3 is 13 amino acids. V shed 5 bases and J shed 3 bases, with 11 bases lying between them. DNA of the CDR3: TGCAGCGTTCTGACAGGACTTGGAAACACCATATATTTT. Residues: CSVLTGLGNTIYF.

This clone has a handful of counts. The chain employs TRBV4-1 and TRBJ1-5, with D hard to call. Trimming took off 1 base at V and 5 bases at J, with 12 bases between the two ends. Germline lookup yields CDR1 MGHRA and CDR2 YSYEKL. The CDR3 spans 15 residues. Here the CDR3 reads CASSQGIGRDQPQHF. CDR3 sequence (DNA): TGCGCCAGCAGCCAAGGGATTGGACGAGATCAGCCCCAGCATTTT.

This clone was counted only a few times. The V call is TRBV5-4, the J call TRBJ1-1; 7 bases align to TRBD1. V was clipped by 3 bases and J by 6 bases; unmatched bases: 8. Per the germline V gene, CDR1 is SGHNT and CDR2 is YYREEE (reference sequence). This CDR3 is 14 amino acids long. CDR3 bases: TGTGCCAGCAGCTCACAGGGGATCCGTGCTGAAGCTTTCTTT. Amino acids: CASSSQGIRAEAFF.

The chain combines TRBV7-9 with TRBJ1-1; the D gene is possibly TRBD1 (5 bases). V gave up 1 base and J gave up 4 bases, with 13 bases separating them. CDR3 length: 15 residues. In germline, CDR1 is SEHNR, CDR2 FQNEAQ (reference sequence). CDR3 in amino acids: CASSLVGAVGTEAFF. The CDR3 nucleotides read TGTGCCAGCAGCTTAGTCGGGGCAGTGGGCACTGAAGCTTTCTTT.

This clone was found a few times. This rearrangement joins TRBV4-1 to TRBJ1-2; maybe TRBD1 (6 bases). Trimming left V 5 bases short and J 4 bases short, with 14 bases between. The germline V gene encodes CDR1 MGHRA and CDR2 YSYEKL. There are 14 residues in the CDR3. This chain's CDR3 is CASSGGRGGYGYTF. In nucleotides, the CDR3 is TGCGCCAGCAGCGGTGGCAGGGGAGGCTATGGCTACACCTTC.